This T cell receptor beta chain was documented in a study of metastatic and nonmetastatic thyroid tumors. In the study overall: Repertoires of blood and of tissue (tumor or nodule) from malignant and benign thyroid patients were compared.

CDR1 is DFQATT and CDR2 is SNEGSKA in the germline V gene (reference sequence). This CDR3 comprises 13 residues. Each patient went into thyroid surgery without having received any treatment. TCRdb re-analyzed the PCR reads using MiXCR. The sample lists under 50,000 clones; 18% were seen once. This clone came up many times. Sequenced: tumor tissue. The clonotype was recovered from a female donor with papillary thyroid cancer or a benign thyroid nodule (not recorded which). Some clones in this sample may be carry-over from other donors' samples. This chain joins TRBV20-1 and TRBJ1-4; D unclear. The CDR3 region is CSVFHKGNEKLFF. The CDR3 DNA sequence: TGCAGCGTTTTTCACAAAGGGAATGAAAAACTGTTTTTT.